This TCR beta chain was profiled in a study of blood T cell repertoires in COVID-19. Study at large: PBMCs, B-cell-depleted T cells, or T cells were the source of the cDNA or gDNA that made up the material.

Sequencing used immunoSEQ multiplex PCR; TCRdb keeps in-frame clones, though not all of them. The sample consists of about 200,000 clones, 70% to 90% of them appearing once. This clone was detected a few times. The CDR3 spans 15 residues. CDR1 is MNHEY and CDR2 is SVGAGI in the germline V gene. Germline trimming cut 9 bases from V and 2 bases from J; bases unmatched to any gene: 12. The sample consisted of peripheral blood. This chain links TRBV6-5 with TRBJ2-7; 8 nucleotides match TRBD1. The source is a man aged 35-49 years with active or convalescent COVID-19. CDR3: CASEPYQGATYEQYF. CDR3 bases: TGTGCCAGTGAACCCTATCAGGGGGCAACCTACGAGCAGTACTTC.